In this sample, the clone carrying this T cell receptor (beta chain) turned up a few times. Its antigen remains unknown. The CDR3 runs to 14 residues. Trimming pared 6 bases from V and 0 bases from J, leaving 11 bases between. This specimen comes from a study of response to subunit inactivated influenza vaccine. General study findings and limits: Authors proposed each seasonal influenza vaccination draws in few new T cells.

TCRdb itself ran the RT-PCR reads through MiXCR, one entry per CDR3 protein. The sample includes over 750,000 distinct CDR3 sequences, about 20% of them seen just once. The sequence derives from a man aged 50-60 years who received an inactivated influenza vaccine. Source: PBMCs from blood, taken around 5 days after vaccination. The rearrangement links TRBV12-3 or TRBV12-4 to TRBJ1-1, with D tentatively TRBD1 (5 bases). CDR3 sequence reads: CASRPRGLNTEAFF. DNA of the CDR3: TGTGCCAGCAGACCACGGGGCCTGAACACTGAAGCTTTCTTT.